The sequence of this TCR beta chain was determined in a study of blood T cell repertoires in COVID-19. Whole-study context: T cells, B-cell-depleted T cells, or PBMCs supplied cDNA or gDNA.

TCRdb's copy holds only in-frame clones and misses some; the assay was immunoSEQ multiplex PCR. The data show fewer than 300,000 clones, more than 70% seen once. V shed 3 bases and J shed 4 bases, with 7 bases lying between them. The CDR3 loop spans 13 amino acids. Germline-derived CDR1 and CDR2 are ENHRY and SYGVKD. Specimen: peripheral blood. The origin of this receptor is a woman aged 18-35 years with acute or convalescent COVID-19. The rearrangement links TRBV10-3 to TRBJ1-5, with unresolved D. The CDR3 loop is CAISEGGNQPQHF. The CDR3 coding sequence is TGTGCCATCAGTGAAGGAGGGAATCAGCCCCAGCATTTT.